This T cell receptor (beta chain) was identified during a study of blood T cell repertoires in COVID-19. As for the study in general: Nucleic acid was either cDNA or gDNA, and it came from T cells, B-cell-depleted T cells, or PBMCs.

Per the original methods: Cell counts per sample came from amplifying reference gene primers. Sequencing used immunoSEQ multiplex PCR; TCRdb keeps in-frame clones, though not all of them. V, J and clone size were drawn from that table, and D and trimming were deduced from the DNA. The profile shows about 83,000 clones, around 80% of them singletons. Remarks on this clone: The junction departs from the called germline gene at one end, perhaps through a read error.

The CDR3 contains 12 residues. Germline values: CDR1 KGHDR, CDR2 SFDVKD. The V gene is TRBV24-1, the J gene TRBJ2-3, with unresolved D. Source material: peripheral blood. This TCR came from a woman of 80 years or more with active or convalescent COVID-19. As DNA, the CDR3 is TGTGCCACCAGTGATTCAGGCAGGAATTTGGATTTT. As protein: CATSDSGRNLDF.